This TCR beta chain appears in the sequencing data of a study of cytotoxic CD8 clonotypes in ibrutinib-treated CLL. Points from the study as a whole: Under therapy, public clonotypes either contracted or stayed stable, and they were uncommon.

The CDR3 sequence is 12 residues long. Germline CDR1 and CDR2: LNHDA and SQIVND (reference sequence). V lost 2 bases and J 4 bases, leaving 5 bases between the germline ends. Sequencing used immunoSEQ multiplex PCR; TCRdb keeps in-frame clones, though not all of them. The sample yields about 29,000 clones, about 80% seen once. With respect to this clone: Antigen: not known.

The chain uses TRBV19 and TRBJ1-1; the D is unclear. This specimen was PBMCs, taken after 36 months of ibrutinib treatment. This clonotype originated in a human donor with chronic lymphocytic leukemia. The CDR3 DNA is TGTGCCAGTAGTATATCGGTCACTGAAGCTTTCTTT. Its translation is CASSISVTEAFF.